At least ten counts were recorded for the clone carrying this T cell receptor (beta chain). The antigen remains unidentified. This record comes from a study of neurological immune-mediated disorders. The CDR3 runs to 15 residues. The trim removed 5 bases at V and 4 bases at J, leaving 9 bases unmatched. The germline V gene has CDR1 MDHEN and CDR2 SYDVKM. Study outcomes and limitations: HTLV-1-associated myelopathy displayed the greatest TCR clonal expansion, and multiple sclerosis exhibited the smallest, lower than that of healthy controls.

The cDNA was synthesized by means of template-switch 5'RACE, which was carried out with 10-nucleotide random UMIs. TCRdb called the 5' RACE reads again in MiXCR, with one record for every CDR3 protein. Counted here are about 31,000 distinct CDR3 sequences, about 4% occurring once; the ten biggest clones make up around 27%. The TCR was taken from a woman aged 35 to 49 in good health. Specimen: CD4+ T cells from blood. The chain joins TRBV28 to TRBJ2-7; 9 nucleotides line up with TRBD1. CDR3 in amino acids: CASSHIGTGFYEQYF. DNA for the CDR3: TGTGCCAGCAGTCACATCGGGACAGGGTTTTACGAGCAGTACTTC.